This TCR beta chain was captured in a study of T cells in Graves' hyperthyroidism and ophthalmopathy. General study points: Ophthalmopathy onset followed model prediction by a median roughly 6.5 months.

Hyperthyroidism had been newly diagnosed in patients aged 18 to 65, and its duration was under 2 months. This clonotype was counted at least ten times. Its antigen is not known. The CDR3 extends over 16 amino acids. Germline V gene sequence: CDR1 MNHNS, CDR2 SASEGT. V lost 6 bases and J 0 bases, leaving 18 bases between the germline ends. From RNA transcripts, TCR beta CDR3 regions were amplified. Using the HTBI primer set, a first-round RT-PCR was run on the TCR CDR3. MiXCR, applied by TCRdb to the multiplex PCR reads, yields one record per CDR3 protein. The sample has some 270,000 distinct CDR3 sequences, around 15% seen once; the top ten hold approximately 7.9%.

The sample consisted of blood. The sequence came from a woman aged 40 to 55 with Graves' hyperthyroidism. This chain connects TRBV6-1 to TRBJ2-7; D possibly corresponds to TRBD1 (5 bases). The CDR3 loop reads CASSDPGLGHSYEQYF. The CDR3 DNA reads TGTGCCAGCAGCGACCCCGGCCTGGGGCACTCCTACGAGCAGTACTTC.